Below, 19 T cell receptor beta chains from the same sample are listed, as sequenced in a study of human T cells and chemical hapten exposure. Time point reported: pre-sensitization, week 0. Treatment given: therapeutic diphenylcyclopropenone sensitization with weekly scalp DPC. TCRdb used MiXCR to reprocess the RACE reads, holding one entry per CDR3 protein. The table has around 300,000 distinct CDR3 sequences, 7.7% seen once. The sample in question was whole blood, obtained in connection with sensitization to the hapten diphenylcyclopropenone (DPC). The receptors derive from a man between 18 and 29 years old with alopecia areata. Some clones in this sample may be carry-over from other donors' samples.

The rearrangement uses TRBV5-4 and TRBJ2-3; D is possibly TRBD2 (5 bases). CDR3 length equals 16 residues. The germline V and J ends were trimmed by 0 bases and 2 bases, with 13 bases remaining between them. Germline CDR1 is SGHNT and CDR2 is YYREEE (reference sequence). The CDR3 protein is CASSLAGRRSTDTQYF. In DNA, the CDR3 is TGTGCCAGCAGCTTGGCCGGACGGAGGTCCACAGATACGCAGTATTTT.

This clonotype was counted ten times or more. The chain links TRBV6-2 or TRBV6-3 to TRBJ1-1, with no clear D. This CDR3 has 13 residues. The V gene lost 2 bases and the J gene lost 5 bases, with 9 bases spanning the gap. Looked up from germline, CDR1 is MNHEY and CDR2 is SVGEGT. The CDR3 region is CASSYRIVTEAFF. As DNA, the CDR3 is TGTGCCAGCAGTTACCGAATCGTAACTGAAGCTTTCTTT.

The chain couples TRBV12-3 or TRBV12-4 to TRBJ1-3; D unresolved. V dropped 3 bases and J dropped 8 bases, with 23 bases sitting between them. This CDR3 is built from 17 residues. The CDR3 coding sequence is TGTGCCAGCAGTTTTATTTTGGCGTCCCCTTTGGAAGACACCATATATTTT. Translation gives CASSFILASPLEDTIYF.

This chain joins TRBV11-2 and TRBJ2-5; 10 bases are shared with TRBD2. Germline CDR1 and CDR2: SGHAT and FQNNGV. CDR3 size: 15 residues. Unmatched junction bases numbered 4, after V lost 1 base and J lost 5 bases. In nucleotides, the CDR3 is TGTGCCAGCAGCTTAGCCAGCGGGGGGGCGGAGACCCAGTACTTC. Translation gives CASSLASGGAETQYF.

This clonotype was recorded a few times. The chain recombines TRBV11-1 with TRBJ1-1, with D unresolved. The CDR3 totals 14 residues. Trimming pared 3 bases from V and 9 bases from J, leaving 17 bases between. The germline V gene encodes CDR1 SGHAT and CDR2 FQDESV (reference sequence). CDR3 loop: CASSLPPRVSKAFF. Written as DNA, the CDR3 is TGTGCCAGCAGCTTGCCCCCCCGAGTTTCGAAAGCTTTCTTT.

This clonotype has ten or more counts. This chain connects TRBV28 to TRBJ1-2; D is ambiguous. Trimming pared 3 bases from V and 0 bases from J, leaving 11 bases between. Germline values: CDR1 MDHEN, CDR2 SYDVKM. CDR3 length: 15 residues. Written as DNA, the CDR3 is TGTGCCAGCAGTTTTGGAAGGGTAGCTAACTATGGCTACACCTTC. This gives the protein CASSFGRVANYGYTF.

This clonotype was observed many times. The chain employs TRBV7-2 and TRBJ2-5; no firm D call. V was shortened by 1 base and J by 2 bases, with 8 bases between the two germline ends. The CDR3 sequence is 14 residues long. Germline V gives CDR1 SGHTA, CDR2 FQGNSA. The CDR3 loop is CASSLVLSQETQYF. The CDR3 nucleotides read TGTGCCAGCAGCTTAGTACTGAGTCAAGAGACCCAGTACTTC.

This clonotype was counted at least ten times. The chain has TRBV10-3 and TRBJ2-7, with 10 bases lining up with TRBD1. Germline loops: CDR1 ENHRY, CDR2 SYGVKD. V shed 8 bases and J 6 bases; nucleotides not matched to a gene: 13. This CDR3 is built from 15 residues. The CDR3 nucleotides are TGTGCCATCGCCGGGACAGGGGCCTCCGGGGGCGAGCAGTACTTC. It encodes CAIAGTGASGGEQYF.

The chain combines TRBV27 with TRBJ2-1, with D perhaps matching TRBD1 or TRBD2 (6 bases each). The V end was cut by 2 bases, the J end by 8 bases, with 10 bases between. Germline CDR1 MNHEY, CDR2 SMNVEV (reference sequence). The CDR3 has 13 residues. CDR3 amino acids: CASSLRGPHEQFF. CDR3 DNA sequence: TGTGCCAGCAGTTTACGGGGGCCCCATGAGCAGTTCTTC.

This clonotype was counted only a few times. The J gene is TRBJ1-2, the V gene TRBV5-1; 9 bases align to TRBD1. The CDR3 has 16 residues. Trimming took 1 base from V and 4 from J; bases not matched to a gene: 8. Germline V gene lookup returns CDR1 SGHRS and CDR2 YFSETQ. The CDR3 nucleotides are TGCGCCAGCAGCTTGAGGGGACAGGGCTCCGTCTATGGCTACACCTTC. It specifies CASSLRGQGSVYGYTF.

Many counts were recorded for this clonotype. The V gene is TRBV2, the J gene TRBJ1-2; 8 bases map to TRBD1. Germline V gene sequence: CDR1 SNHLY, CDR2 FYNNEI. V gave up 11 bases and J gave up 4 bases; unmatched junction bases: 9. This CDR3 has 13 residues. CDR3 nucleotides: TGTGCCGAAGGGTCGGACAGGGCCTATGGCTACACCTTC. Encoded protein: CAEGSDRAYGYTF.

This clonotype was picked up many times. The CDR3 nucleotides read TGCAGTGCTAGAGATTCCAGGGGGCAGCGTCAGCCCCAGCATTTT. Translation gives CSARDSRGQRQPQHF. The V call is TRBV20-1, the J call TRBJ1-5, with 8 bases lining up with TRBD1. CDR3 size: 15 residues. With V trimmed by 0 bases and J by 6 bases, 7 bases remained unmatched. Germline values: CDR1 DFQATT, CDR2 SNEGSKA (reference sequence).

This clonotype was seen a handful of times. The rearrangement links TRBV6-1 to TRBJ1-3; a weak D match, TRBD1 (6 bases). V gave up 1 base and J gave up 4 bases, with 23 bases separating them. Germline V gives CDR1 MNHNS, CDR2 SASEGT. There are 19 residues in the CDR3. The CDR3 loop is CASSEVSGEGVASGNTIYF. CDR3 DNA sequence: TGTGCCAGCAGTGAAGTGTCAGGGGAAGGAGTCGCATCGGGAAACACCATATATTTT.

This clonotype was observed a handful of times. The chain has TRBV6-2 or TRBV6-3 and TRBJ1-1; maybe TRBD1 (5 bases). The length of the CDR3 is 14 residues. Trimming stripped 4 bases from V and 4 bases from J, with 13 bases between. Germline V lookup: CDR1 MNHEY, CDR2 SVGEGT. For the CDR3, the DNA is TGTGCCAGCAGTTCGACCGGGGCCTTCACTGAAGCTTTCTTT. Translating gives CASSSTGAFTEAFF.

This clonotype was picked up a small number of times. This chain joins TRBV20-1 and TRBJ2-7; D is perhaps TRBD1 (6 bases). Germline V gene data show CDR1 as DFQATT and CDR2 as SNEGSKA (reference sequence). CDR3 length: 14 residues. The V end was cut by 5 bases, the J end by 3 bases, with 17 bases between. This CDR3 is CSAGPTGSYYEQYF. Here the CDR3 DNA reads TGCAGTGCTGGACCGACAGGATCCTACTACGAGCAGTACTTC.

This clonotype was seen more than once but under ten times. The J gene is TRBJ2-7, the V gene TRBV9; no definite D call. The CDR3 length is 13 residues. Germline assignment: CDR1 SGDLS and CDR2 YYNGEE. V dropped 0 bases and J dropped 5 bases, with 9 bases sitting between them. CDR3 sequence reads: CASSVEGFHEQYF. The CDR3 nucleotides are TGTGCCAGCAGCGTAGAGGGTTTCCACGAGCAGTACTTC. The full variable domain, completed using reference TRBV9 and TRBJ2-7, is DSGVTQTPKHLITATGQRVTLRCSPRSGDLSVYWYQQSLDQGLQFLIQYYNGEERAKGNILERFSAQQFPDLHSELNLSSLELGDSALYFCASSVEGFHEQYFGPGTRLTVT.

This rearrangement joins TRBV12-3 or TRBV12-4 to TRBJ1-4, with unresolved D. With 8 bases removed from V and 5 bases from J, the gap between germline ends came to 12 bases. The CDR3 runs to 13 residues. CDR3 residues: CASGSQQNEKLFF. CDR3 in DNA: TGTGCCAGCGGCTCACAGCAAAATGAAAAACTGTTTTTT.

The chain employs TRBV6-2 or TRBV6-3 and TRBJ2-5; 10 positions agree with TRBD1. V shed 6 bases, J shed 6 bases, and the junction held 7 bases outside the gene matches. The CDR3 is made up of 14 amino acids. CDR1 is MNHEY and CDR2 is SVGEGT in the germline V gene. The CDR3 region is CASRRTGGMKTQYF. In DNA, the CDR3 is TGTGCCAGCAGGCGGACAGGGGGAATGAAGACCCAGTACTTC.

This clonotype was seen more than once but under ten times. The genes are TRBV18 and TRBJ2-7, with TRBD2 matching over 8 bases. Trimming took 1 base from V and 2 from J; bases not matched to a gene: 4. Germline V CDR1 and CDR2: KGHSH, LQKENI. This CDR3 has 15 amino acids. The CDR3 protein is CASSPRAGGTYEQYF. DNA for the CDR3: TGTGCCAGCTCACCACGGGCGGGGGGAACCTACGAGCAGTACTTC.